These 18 T cell receptor beta chains originate from one sample sequenced in a study of T cell changes during pregnancy in multiple sclerosis (dated by TCRdb to about 2019). The library was generated by the immunoSEQ multiplex PCR assay. Imported from immuneACCESS, the table was reduced by TCRdb to in-frame sequences with V and J called. These copies leave out some clones; in studies compared against another copy, an unresolved V gene accounts for under half, and the cause of the remainder is not known. Present in this sample are roughly 40,000 clones, more than 85% of which were seen just once. Over 1.5% of the sample is in the top ten clones. Source: CD4+ T cells from peripheral blood mononuclear cells, taken after pregnancy. The receptors were gathered from a female donor in good health, enrolled as a control in a pregnancy study.

This clone was recorded once. One end of the junction fails to match germline, which may point to a read error. The chain has TRBV7-7 and TRBJ2-2, with D possibly matching TRBD1 (5 bases). CDR3 length equals 14 residues. Germline V lookup: CDR1 SSHAT, CDR2 FNYEAQ (reference sequence). The CDR3 DNA follows: TGTGCTAGCAGCTTAGACCAGGGAATCGGGGAGCTGTTTTTT. Its protein is CASSLDQGIGELFF.

The rearrangement joins TRBV6-5 to TRBJ2-3; 8 positions agree with TRBD1. The V gene end was trimmed by 6 bases and the J gene end by 4 bases; junction bases not matched to a gene: 9. The CDR3 sequence is 15 residues long. CDR1 is MNHEY, CDR2 SVGAGI, per germline. CDR3 sequence reads: CASRSRQGLADTQYF. DNA for the CDR3: TGTGCCAGCAGATCAAGACAGGGGCTGGCAGATACGCAGTATTTT.

The chain is built from TRBV5-5 and TRBJ1-1; no firm D call. The CDR3 covers 14 residues. CDR1 and CDR2 (germline): SGHKS, YYEKEE (reference sequence). Between the trimmed V and J ends, which lost 3 bases and 1 base, there was a span of 10 bases. The CDR3 sequence: CASSYQEKNTEAFF. The DNA for the CDR3 is TGTGCCAGCAGCTATCAGGAAAAGAACACTGAAGCTTTCTTT. The whole variable domain, remainder taken from reference TRBV5-5 and TRBJ1-1, is DAGVTQSPTHLIKTRGQQVTLRCSPISGHKSVSWYQQVLGQGPQFIFQYYEKEERGRGNFPDRFSARQFPNYSSELNVNALLLGDSALYLCASSYQEKNTEAFFGQGTRLTVV.

The chain combines TRBV4-2 with TRBJ2-5, with 10 bases fitting TRBD1. The CDR3 spans 17 residues. Germline CDR1 is LGHNA and CDR2 is YNFKEQ. Unmatched junction bases numbered 9, after V lost 1 base and J lost 4 bases. This CDR3 is CASSQALPDRGSETQYF. DNA of the CDR3: TGTGCCAGCAGCCAAGCCCTCCCGGACAGGGGGTCAGAGACCCAGTACTTC.

The gene calls are TRBV30 and TRBJ1-3; the D is unclear. V lost 1 base and J lost 0, with 13 bases in between. The CDR3 spans 16 residues. Germline V gives CDR1 GTSNPN, CDR2 SVGIG (reference sequence). CDR3 coding DNA: TGTGCCTGGAGTGCGAGCGGACGGTTCTCTGGAAACACCATATATTTT. Translated, it gives CAWSASGRFSGNTIYF.

The V gene is TRBV18, the J gene TRBJ2-7; 8 nucleotides line up with TRBD1. The CDR3 totals 14 residues. The V gene's germline CDR1 is KGHSH and CDR2 LQKENI. Trimming took 0 bases from V and 6 from J; bases not matched to a gene: 4. The CDR3, as DNA: TGTGCCAGCTCACCACCGGAAGGGACAGGCGAGCAGTACTTC. This codes for CASSPPEGTGEQYF.

V is TRBV4-1 and J is TRBJ2-3; tentative D call: TRBD2 (6 bases). V lost 6 bases and J 8 bases, leaving 21 bases between the germline ends. From germline, CDR1 is MGHRA and CDR2 YSYEKL. This CDR3 is 15 amino acids long. CDR3 sequence (DNA): TGCGCCAGCAGGCCGGGACTTCGCGGTTCCCCTACGCAGTATTTT. Translating gives CASRPGLRGSPTQYF.

The V call is TRBV5-4, the J call TRBJ2-3; D call uncertain. The germline V and J ends were trimmed by 3 bases and 5 bases, with 13 bases remaining between them. The CDR3 spans 14 residues. The germline V gene encodes CDR1 SGHNT and CDR2 YYREEE (reference sequence). CDR3 DNA sequence: TGTGCCAGCAGCTCTTGGCAGGTTAGAGATACGCAGTATTTT. It specifies CASSSWQVRDTQYF. Drawing the rest from reference TRBV5-4 and TRBJ2-3, the complete variable domain is ETGVTQSPTHLIKTRGQQVTLRCSSQSGHNTVSWYQQALGQGPQFIFQYYREEENGRGNFPPRFSGLQFPNYSSELNVNALELDDSALYLCASSSWQVRDTQYFGPGTRLTVL.

This clone was observed a few times. The CDR3 loop is CASSQRKAGGPGELFF. CDR3 coding DNA: TGTGCCAGCAGCCAAAGAAAAGCGGGAGGGCCCGGGGAGCTGTTTTTT. The chain is built from TRBV4-2 and TRBJ2-2, with TRBD2 matching 10 bases. The CDR3 has 16 residues. CDR1 and CDR2 from the germline V gene are LGHNA and YNFKEQ. J was trimmed by 6 bases and V by 2 bases; bases with no gene match: 6.

The V call is TRBV6-1, the J call TRBJ1-5, with TRBD1 as a possible D gene (5 bases). Trimming left V 2 bases short and J 6 bases short, with 11 bases between. Germline V gene data show CDR1 as MNHNS and CDR2 as SASEGT. The CDR3 is 14 amino acids. The CDR3 sequence: CASSEQGITQPQHF. The CDR3 DNA sequence: TGTGCCAGCAGTGAACAGGGAATCACTCAGCCCCAGCATTTT.

In DNA, the CDR3 is TGTGCCAGCAGCTTAGGGTTGGGCAGGGGGGATGGCTACACCTTC. Translated: CASSLGLGRGDGYTF. The genes are TRBV7-2 and TRBJ1-2, with TRBD1 identical over 7 bases. The V segment lost 1 base and the J segment 6 bases; nucleotides outside the gene matches: 8. The CDR3 consists of 15 residues. Per the germline V gene, CDR1 is SGHTA and CDR2 is FQGNSA.

A few counts support this clone. The chain is built from TRBV29-1 and TRBJ2-1, with TRBD1 as a possible D gene (5 bases). V was shortened by 3 bases and J by 1 base, with 7 bases between the two germline ends. This CDR3 has 13 residues. Germline lookup yields CDR1 SQVTM and CDR2 ANQGSEA. The CDR3 protein is CSVEDTSYNEQFF. Here the CDR3 DNA reads TGCAGCGTTGAGGACACATCCTACAATGAGCAGTTCTTC.

The V call is TRBV5-1, the J call TRBJ1-4; D is perhaps TRBD1 (5 bases). This CDR3 is built from 17 residues. Germline CDR1 is SGHRS and CDR2 is YFSETQ. V lost 0 bases and J lost 8, with 20 bases in between. The CDR3 nucleotides are TGCGCCAGCAGCTTGGGGCGGGGGGGATTTTTAGCCGAAAAACTGTTTTTT. Encoded protein: CASSLGRGGFLAEKLFF. Based on the CDR3 plus reference TRBV5-1 and TRBJ1-4, the full variable domain is KAGVTQTPRYLIKTRGQQVTLSCSPISGHRSVSWYQQTPGQGLQFLFEYFSETQRNKGNFPGRFSGRQFSNSRSEMNVSTLELGDSALYLCASSLGRGGFLAEKLFFGSGTQLSVL.

CDR3 sequence reads: CASSTPGQGNEKLFF. CDR3 in DNA: TGTGCCAGCAGCACACCGGGACAGGGGAATGAAAAACTGTTTTTT. The V gene is TRBV5-4, the J gene TRBJ1-4, with 10 nucleotides matching TRBD1. The CDR3 sequence is 15 residues long. The germline CDR1 and CDR2 sequences are SGHNT and YYREEE (reference sequence). The trim removed 4 bases at V and 5 bases at J, leaving 5 bases unmatched. The entire variable domain, with the rest obtained from reference TRBV5-4 and TRBJ1-4, is as follows: ETGVTQSPTHLIKTRGQQVTLRCSSQSGHNTVSWYQQALGQGPQFIFQYYREEENGRGNFPPRFSGLQFPNYSSELNVNALELDDSALYLCASSTPGQGNEKLFFGSGTQLSVL.

The table lists this clone with a count of one. This sequence joins TRBV4-2 and TRBJ2-2, with TRBD2 matching 7 bases. Germline V gives CDR1 LGHNA, CDR2 YNFKEQ. V shed 1 base, J shed 8 bases, and the junction held 13 bases outside the gene matches. The CDR3 sequence is 17 residues long. CDR3 in amino acids: CASSQVGGGRDAGELFF. CDR3 DNA sequence: TGTGCCAGCAGCCAAGTCGGGGGAGGGAGGGACGCTGGGGAGCTGTTTTTT.

The gene calls are TRBV7-9 and TRBJ1-1; D gene unclear. There are 14 residues in the CDR3. Germline V gene data show CDR1 as SEHNR and CDR2 as FQNEAQ (reference sequence). Trimming removed 3 bases from V and 3 bases from J, with 11 bases in between. CDR3 coding DNA: TGTGCCAGCAGCTTTAGCGGCCGCTACACTGAAGCTTTCTTT. This sequence encodes CASSFSGRYTEAFF. Based on the CDR3 plus reference TRBV7-9 and TRBJ1-1, the full variable domain is DTGVSQNPRHKITKRGQNVTFRCDPISEHNRLYWYRQTLGQGPEFLTYFQNEAQLEKSRLLSDRFSAERPKGSFSTLEIQRTEQGDSAMYLCASSFSGRYTEAFFGQGTRLTVV.

The CDR3 here is CATSREGTGVDEQYF. The CDR3, as DNA: TGTGCCACCAGCAGAGAAGGGACAGGGGTGGACGAGCAGTACTTC. The rearrangement uses TRBV15 and TRBJ2-7; 10 positions match TRBD1. The germline CDR1 and CDR2 sequences are LNHNV and YYDKDF (reference sequence). J was trimmed by 5 bases and V by 0 bases; bases with no gene match: 4. The CDR3 loop spans 15 amino acids.

The chain combines TRBV4-1 with TRBJ2-3; 8 nucleotides line up with TRBD1. The CDR3 loop spans 15 amino acids. J lost 6 bases, V lost 0 bases, and 5 bases had no gene match. The germline V gene has CDR1 MGHRA and CDR2 YSYEKL. DNA of the CDR3: TGCGCCAGCAGCCAAGATTGGGGACAGGCGGATACGCAGTATTTT. It encodes CASSQDWGQADTQYF.